This is a list of T cell receptor beta chains from one sample in a study of shared clonotypes between healthy human individuals. Method: immunoSEQ multiplex PCR; TCRdb's copy keeps in-frame clones and lacks some. Altogether under 1,100,000 clones are present, around four fifths being singletons, with the ten largest covering 1.4% to 1.5%. The source material was memory CD4+ T cells sorted from blood. Receptors originate from a man aged 18-30 years in good health. CDR3s include the opening cysteine and the closing phenylalanine or tryptophan. D genes are given only for firm matches. Clone size, where shown, is once, few, many, or a class for clones that have expanded.

V,D,size,J,DNA,CDR3
TRBV6-1,.,.,TRBJ2-2,TGTGCCAGCAGTGTGGGGCAGAACGCGTTGTCCGGGGAGCTGTTTTTT,CASSVGQNALSGELFF
TRBV6-1,.,.,TRBJ1-6,TGTGCCAGCAGTAGCTCAGGGGCGGGTAATTCACCCCTCCACTTT,CASSSSGAGNSPLHF
TRBV7-9,.,.,TRBJ2-6,TGTGCCAGCAGCTTAGGGTCCTGGGGGAGCTCTGGGGCCAACGTCCTGACTTTC,CASSLGSWGSSGANVLTF
TRBV4-3,.,.,TRBJ2-7,TGCGCCAGCAGCCGACCGGGCCTTAACTACGAGCAGTACTTC,CASSRPGLNYEQYF
TRBV10-3,.,.,TRBJ2-3,TGTGCCATCAGTGGGGGGCCGGGACTTAGAAATGGGGATACGCAGTATTTT,CAISGGPGLRNGDTQYF
TRBV7-2,.,.,TRBJ2-7,TGTGCCAGTTCAGTATTCACCTCCTACGAGCAGTACTTC,CASSVFTSYEQYF
TRBV4-3,.,once,TRBJ2-1,TGCGCCAGCAGCCGGGGAGGGCAGGGGGCCCCTAGCGGGATTTACAATGAGCAGTTCTTC,CASSRGGQGAPSGIYNEQFF
TRBV11-3,TRBD2,.,TRBJ2-5,TGTGCCAGCAGCCCAGGACTAGCGAATAGCCAAGAGACCCAGTACTTC,CASSPGLANSQETQYF
TRBV5-1,.,few,TRBJ2-3,TGCGCCAGCAGCTTAGAACAGGTTTCAGATACGCAGTATTTT,CASSLEQVSDTQYF
TRBV5-4,.,.,TRBJ2-1,TGTGCCAGCAGCTTGGATCTGGGGACCAACAATGAGCAGTTCTTC,CASSLDLGTNNEQFF
TRBV7-6,.,.,TRBJ2-1,TGTGCCAGCAGCTTAATCTTCCGGGGGCCGAGCTCCTACAATGAGCAGTTCTTC,CASSLIFRGPSSYNEQFF
TRBV10-1,TRBD2,.,TRBJ2-1,TGCGCCAGCTCACTAGGTGGCGGGGGGTCTTACAATGAGCAGTTCTTC,CASSLGGGGSYNEQFF
TRBV6-4,.,.,TRBJ1-6,TGTGCCAGCAGTCCTTCGACAGTAAATCGTTCACCCCTCCACTTT,CASSPSTVNRSPLHF
TRBV2,.,.,TRBJ2-7,TGTGCCAGCCATGTAGGGGGCTCCTACGAGCAGTACTTC,CASHVGGSYEQYF
TRBV18,.,.,TRBJ1-2,TGTGCCAGCTCACCACGGGGGCAGGGAAACTATGGCTACACCTTC,CASSPRGQGNYGYTF
TRBV7-2,.,.,TRBJ2-3,TGTGCCAGCAGCAACCCGCCTCGGCATGCCCGGAGGCGAGATACGCAGTATTTT,CASSNPPRHARRRDTQYF
TRBV10-1,TRBD2,.,TRBJ2-1,TGCGCCAGCAGCCGAGCGGTGGGACTAGCGGGAAATGAGCAGTTCTTC,CASSRAVGLAGNEQFF
TRBV5-1,.,.,TRBJ2-5,TGCGCCAGCAGCCGGGGAGCACAAGAGACCCAGTACTTC,CASSRGAQETQYF
TRBV7-2,.,.,TRBJ1-5,TGTGCCAGCAGCTTACAGGGCGGGCAGCCCCAGCATTTT,CASSLQGGQPQHF
TRBV5-1,.,.,TRBJ2-2,TGCGCCAGCAGCCGAACAGGTGCCACCGGGGAGCTGTTTTTT,CASSRTGATGELFF